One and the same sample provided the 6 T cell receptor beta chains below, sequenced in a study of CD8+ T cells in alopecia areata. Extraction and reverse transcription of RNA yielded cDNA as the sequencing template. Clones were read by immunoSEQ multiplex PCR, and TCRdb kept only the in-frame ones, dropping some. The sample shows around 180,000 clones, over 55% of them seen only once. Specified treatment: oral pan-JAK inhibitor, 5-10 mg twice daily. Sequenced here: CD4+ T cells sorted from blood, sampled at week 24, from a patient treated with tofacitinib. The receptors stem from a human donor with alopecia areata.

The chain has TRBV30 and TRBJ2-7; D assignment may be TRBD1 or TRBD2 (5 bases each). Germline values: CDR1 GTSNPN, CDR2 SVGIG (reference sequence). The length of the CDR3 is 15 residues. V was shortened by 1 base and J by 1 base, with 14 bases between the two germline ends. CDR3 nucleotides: TGTGCCTGGAGTGGGGGCAACAGGAGGTCCTACGAGCAGTACTTC. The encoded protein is CAWSGGNRRSYEQYF.

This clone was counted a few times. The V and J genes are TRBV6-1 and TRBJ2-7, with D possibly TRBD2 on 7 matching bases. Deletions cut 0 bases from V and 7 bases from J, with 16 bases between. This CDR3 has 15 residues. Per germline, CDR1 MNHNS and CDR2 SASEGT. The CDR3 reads CASSEAHGGLREQYF. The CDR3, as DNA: TGTGCCAGCAGTGAAGCTCACGGGGGGCTTAGGGAGCAGTACTTC.

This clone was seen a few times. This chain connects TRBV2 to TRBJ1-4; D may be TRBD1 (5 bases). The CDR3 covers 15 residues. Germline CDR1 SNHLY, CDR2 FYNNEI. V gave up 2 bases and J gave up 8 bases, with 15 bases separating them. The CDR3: CASSESGGGAEKLFF. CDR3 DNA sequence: TGTGCCAGCAGTGAATCTGGGGGAGGGGCAGAAAAACTGTTTTTT. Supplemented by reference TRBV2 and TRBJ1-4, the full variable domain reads EPEVTQTPSHQVTQMGQEVILRCVPISNHLYFYWYRQILGQKVEFLVSFYNNEISEKSEIFDDQFSVERPDGSNFTLKIRSTKLEDSAMYFCASSESGGGAEKLFFGSGTQLSVL.

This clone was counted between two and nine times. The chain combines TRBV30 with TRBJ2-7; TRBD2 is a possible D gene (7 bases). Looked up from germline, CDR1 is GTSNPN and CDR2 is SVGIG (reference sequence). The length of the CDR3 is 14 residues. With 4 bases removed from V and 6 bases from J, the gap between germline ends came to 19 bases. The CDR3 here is CAWKAGAHLGEQYF. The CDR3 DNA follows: TGTGCCTGGAAGGCGGGGGCCCACCTGGGCGAGCAGTACTTC. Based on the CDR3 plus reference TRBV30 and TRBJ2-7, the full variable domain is SQTIHQWPATLVQPVGSPLSLECTVEGTSNPNLYWYRQAAGRGLQLLFYSVGIGQISSEVPQNLSASRPQDRQFILSSKKLLLSDSGFYLCAWKAGAHLGEQYFGPGTRLTVT.

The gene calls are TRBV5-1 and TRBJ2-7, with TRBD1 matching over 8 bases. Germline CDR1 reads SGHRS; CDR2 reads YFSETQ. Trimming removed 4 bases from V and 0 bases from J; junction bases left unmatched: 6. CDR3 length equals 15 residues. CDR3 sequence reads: CASSLGQGLSYEQYF. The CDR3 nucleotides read TGCGCCAGCAGCCTCGGACAGGGACTCTCCTACGAGCAGTACTTC.

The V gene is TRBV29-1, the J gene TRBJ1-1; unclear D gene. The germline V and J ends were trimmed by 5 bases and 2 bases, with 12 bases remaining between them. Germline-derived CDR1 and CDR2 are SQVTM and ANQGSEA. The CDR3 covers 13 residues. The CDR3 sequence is CSVHPRTNTEAFF. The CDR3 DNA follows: TGCAGCGTTCACCCCCGGACTAACACTGAAGCTTTCTTT.